This T cell receptor (beta chain) emerged from a study of T cells in Graves' hyperthyroidism and ophthalmopathy. TCR beta CDR3 region amplification was performed from RNA transcripts. HTBI primers were the set used in a first-round RT-PCR of the TCR CDR3. TCRdb re-derived calls from the multiplex PCR reads in MiXCR, one entry per CDR3 protein. The profile covers about 250,000 distinct CDR3 sequences, with approximately 21% appearing a single time and around 62% taken by the ten largest. The CDR3 runs 19 residues. Germline CDR1 and CDR2: MNHEY and SVGAGI. J gave up 2 bases and V 0 bases, and 12 bases lay outside the gene matches. This clonotype was seen only a few times.

This chain joins TRBV6-5 and TRBJ1-5; TRBD1 matches 8 bases. The sequence was collected from a man aged 25 to 45 with Graves' ophthalmopathy. Sequenced input: blood. The CDR3 reads CASSYSIPGTGGGNQPQHF. In nucleotides, the CDR3 is TGTGCCAGCAGTTACTCGATTCCTGGGACAGGCGGGGGCAATCAGCCCCAGCATTTT.